These T cell receptor beta chains were read from a single sample in a study of blood T cell repertoires in COVID-19. Libraries were prepared by immunoSEQ multiplex PCR; TCRdb keeps only in-frame clonotypes and omits some of them. The table lists over 200,000 clones, approximately 84% of them singletons. The sequencing input was PBMCs or T cells enriched from blood (not recorded which). The receptors here all came from a man aged 55 to 69 who had recovered from COVID-19. The CDR3 runs from the conserved cysteine through the conserved F or W. The D gene is left open where the match is weak. Part of the rows lack a size; the others show once, few, many or a class for expanded clones.

NA	NA	TRBV19	TRBJ1-5	CASNSRNQPQHF	TGTGCCAGTAACAGTCGCAATCAGCCCCAGCATTTT
NA	NA	TRBV2	TRBJ1-2	CASSELAAREGGYTF	TGTGCCAGCAGTGAACTGGCAGCCCGAGAGGGTGGCTACACCTTC
NA	TRBD1	TRBV27	TRBJ2-7	CASSFGQGFNEQYF	TGTGCCAGCAGTTTTGGACAGGGATTCAACGAGCAGTACTTC
NA	NA	TRBV3-1/TRBV3-2	TRBJ1-4	CASSPPGITNEKLFF	TGTGCCAGCAGCCCTCCGGGAATAACTAATGAAAAACTGTTTTTT
NA	TRBD1	TRBV30	TRBJ2-3	CAWSVGGTDTQYF	TGTGCCTGGAGTGTAGGGGGCACCGATACGCAGTATTTT
NA	TRBD1	TRBV5-1	TRBJ2-1	CASSRGQGEVNEQFF	TGCGCCAGCAGCCGAGGACAGGGGGAGGTCAATGAGCAGTTCTTC
NA	TRBD2	TRBV3-1/TRBV3-2	TRBJ2-5	CASTLAGVQETQYF	TGTGCCTCGACCCTAGCGGGGGTCCAAGAGACCCAGTACTTC
NA	TRBD1	TRBV19	TRBJ2-7	CASSARTGGYEQYF	TGTGCCAGTAGTGCAAGGACAGGGGGATACGAGCAGTACTTC
NA	NA	TRBV6-2/TRBV6-3	TRBJ1-1	CASSAGRPKPEAFF	TGTGCCAGCAGCGCAGGGAGGCCCAAGCCTGAAGCTTTCTTT
NA	NA	TRBV15	TRBJ1-1	CATSREKGMNTEAFF	TGTGCCACCAGCAGAGAAAAGGGGATGAACACTGAAGCTTTCTTT
NA	TRBD1	TRBV6-5	TRBJ1-6	CASRTQGENSPLHF	TGTGCCAGCAGAACGCAGGGGGAGAATTCACCCCTCCACTTT
NA	TRBD1	TRBV4-3	TRBJ2-5	CASSQDQATGTETQYF	TGCGCCAGCAGCCAAGATCAGGCGACAGGGACAGAGACCCAGTACTTC
NA	TRBD1	TRBV18	TRBJ2-7	CASSLGTGRLDEQYF	TGTGCCAGCTCCCTCGGGACAGGGCGGCTAGACGAGCAGTACTTC
NA	NA	TRBV2	TRBJ2-5	CASTEVRQETQYF	TGTGCCAGCACGGAGGTCCGCCAAGAGACCCAGTACTTC
NA	TRBD1	TRBV7-9	TRBJ2-7	CASSFPGQGIGYEQYF	TGTGCCAGCAGCTTTCCGGGACAGGGGATTGGGTACGAGCAGTACTTC
few	NA	TRBV7-2	TRBJ2-2	CASREQGLGTGELFF	TGTGCCAGCAGAGAACAGGGATTGGGCACCGGGGAGCTGTTTTTT
NA	TRBD1	TRBV4-3	TRBJ1-2	CASSQQQGTEGGYTF	TGCGCCAGCAGCCAACAACAGGGGACGGAGGGGGGCTACACCTTC
NA	NA	TRBV5-8	TRBJ2-1	CASSLSPGQTIHNEQFF	TGTGCCAGCAGCTTGTCTCCCGGACAGACCATACACAATGAGCAGTTCTTC
NA	TRBD1	TRBV6-6	TRBJ1-1	CASSYRQGANTEAFF	TGTGCCAGCAGTTACCGACAGGGGGCGAATACTGAAGCTTTCTTT
NA	NA	TRBV18	TRBJ2-7	CASSPNNGQDYVQQYF	TGTGCCAGCTCACCGAACAACGGACAGGACTACGTCCAGCAGTACTTC
NA	TRBD1	TRBV11-3	TRBJ1-2	CASSLGTANYYGYTF	TGTGCCAGCAGCTTGGGGACAGCCAATTACTATGGCTACACCTTC
NA	TRBD1	TRBV7-9	TRBJ1-3	CASSSGQGEVSGNTIYF	TGTGCCAGCAGCTCTGGACAGGGGGAAGTCTCTGGAAACACCATATATTTT
NA	TRBD1	TRBV7-9	TRBJ1-2	CASSSDRDGYGYTF	TGTGCCAGCAGCTCGGACAGGGACGGCTATGGCTACACCTTC
NA	NA	TRBV20-1	TRBJ2-5	CSGAGQETQYF	TGCAGTGGCGCAGGCCAAGAGACCCAGTACTTC